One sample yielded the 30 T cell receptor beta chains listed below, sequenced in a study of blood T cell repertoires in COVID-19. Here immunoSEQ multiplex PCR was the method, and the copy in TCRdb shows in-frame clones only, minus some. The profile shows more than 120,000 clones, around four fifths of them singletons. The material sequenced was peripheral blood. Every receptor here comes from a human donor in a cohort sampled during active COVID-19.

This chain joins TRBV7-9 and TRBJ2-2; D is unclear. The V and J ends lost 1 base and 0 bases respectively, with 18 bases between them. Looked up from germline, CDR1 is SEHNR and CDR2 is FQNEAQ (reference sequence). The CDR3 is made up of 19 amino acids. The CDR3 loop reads CASSLGQMNLYSNTGELFF. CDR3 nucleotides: TGTGCCAGCAGCTTAGGACAAATGAACCTGTACTCGAACACCGGGGAGCTGTTTTTT.

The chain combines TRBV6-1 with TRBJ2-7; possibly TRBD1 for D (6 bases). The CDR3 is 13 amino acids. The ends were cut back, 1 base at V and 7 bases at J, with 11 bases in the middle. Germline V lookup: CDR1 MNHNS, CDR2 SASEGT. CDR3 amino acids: CASSEVGAREQYF. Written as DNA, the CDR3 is TGTGCCAGCAGTGAAGTGGGGGCGCGAGAGCAGTACTTC.

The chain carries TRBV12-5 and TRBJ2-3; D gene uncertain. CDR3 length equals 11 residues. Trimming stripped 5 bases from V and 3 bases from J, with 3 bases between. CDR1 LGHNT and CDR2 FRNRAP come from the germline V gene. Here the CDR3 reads CASGLTDTQYF. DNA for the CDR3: TGTGCTAGTGGTCTAACAGATACGCAGTATTTT.

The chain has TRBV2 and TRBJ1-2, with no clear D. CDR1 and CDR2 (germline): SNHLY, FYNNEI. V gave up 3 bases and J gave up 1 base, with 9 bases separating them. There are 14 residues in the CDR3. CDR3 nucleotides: TGTGCCAGCAGTGATGGGCATAATAACTATGGCTACACCTTC. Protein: CASSDGHNNYGYTF.

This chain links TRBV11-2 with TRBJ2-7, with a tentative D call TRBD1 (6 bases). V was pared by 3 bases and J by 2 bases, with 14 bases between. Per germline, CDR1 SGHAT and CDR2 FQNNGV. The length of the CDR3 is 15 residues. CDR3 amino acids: CASSLNTGSAYEQYV. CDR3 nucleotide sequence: TGTGCCAGCAGCTTGAATACAGGGTCTGCCTACGAGCAGTACGTC.

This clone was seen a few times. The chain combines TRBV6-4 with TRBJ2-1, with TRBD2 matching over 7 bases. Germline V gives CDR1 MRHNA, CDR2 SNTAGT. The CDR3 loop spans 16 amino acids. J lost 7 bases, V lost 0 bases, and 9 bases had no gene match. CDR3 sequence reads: CASSDSGGGESNEQFF. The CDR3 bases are TGTGCCAGCAGTGACTCGGGGGGAGGGGAGTCAAATGAGCAGTTCTTC.

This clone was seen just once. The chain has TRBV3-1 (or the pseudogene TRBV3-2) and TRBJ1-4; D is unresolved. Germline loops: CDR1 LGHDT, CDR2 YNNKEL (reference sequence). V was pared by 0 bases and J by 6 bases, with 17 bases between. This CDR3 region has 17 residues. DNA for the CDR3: TGTGCCAGCAGCCAAGATTCGACGGGGAGATTATATGAAAAACTGTTTTTT. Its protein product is CASSQDSTGRLYEKLFF.

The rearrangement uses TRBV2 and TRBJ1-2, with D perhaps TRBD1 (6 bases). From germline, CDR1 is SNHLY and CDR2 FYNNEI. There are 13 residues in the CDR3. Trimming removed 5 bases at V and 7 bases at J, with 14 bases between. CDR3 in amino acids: CASSLLQGSGYTF. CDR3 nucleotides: TGTGCCAGCAGTCTACTACAGGGATCTGGCTACACCTTC.

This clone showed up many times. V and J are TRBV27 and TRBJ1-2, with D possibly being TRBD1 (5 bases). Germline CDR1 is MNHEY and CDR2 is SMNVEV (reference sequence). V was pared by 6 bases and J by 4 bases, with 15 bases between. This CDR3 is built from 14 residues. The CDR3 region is CASSPREVAYGYTF. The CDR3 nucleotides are TGTGCCAGCAGCCCCAGGGAGGTCGCCTATGGCTACACCTTC.

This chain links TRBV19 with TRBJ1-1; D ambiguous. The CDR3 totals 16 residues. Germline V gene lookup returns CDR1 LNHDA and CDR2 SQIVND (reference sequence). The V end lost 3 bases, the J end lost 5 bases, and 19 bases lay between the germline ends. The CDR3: CASSIPRGLVRTEAFF. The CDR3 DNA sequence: TGTGCCAGTAGTATCCCCCGAGGGTTGGTACGGACTGAAGCTTTCTTT. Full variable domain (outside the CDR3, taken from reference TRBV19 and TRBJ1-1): DGGITQSPKYLFRKEGQNVTLSCEQNLNHDAMYWYRQDPGQGLRLIYYSQIVNDFQKGDIAEGYSVSREKKESFPLTVTSAQKNPTAFYLCASSIPRGLVRTEAFFGQGTRLTVV.

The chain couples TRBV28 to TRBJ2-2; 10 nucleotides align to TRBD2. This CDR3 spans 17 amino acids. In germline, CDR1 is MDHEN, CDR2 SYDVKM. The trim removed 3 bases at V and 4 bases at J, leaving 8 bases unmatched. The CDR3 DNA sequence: TGTGCCAGCAGTTTCCAGCGGGGGGGCCTTGGCACCGGGGAGCTGTTTTTT. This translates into CASSFQRGGLGTGELFF.

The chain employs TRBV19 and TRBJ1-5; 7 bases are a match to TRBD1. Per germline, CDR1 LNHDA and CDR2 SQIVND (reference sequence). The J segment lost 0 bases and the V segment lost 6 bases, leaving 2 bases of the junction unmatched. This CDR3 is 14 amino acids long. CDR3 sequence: CASRYRGSNQPQHF. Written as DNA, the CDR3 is TGTGCCAGTAGGTACAGGGGTAGCAATCAGCCCCAGCATTTT.

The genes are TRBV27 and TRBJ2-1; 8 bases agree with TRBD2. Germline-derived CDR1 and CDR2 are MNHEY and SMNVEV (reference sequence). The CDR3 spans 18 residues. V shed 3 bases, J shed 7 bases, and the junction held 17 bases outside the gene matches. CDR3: CASSLRAGGGPGRNEQFF. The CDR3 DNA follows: TGTGCCAGCAGTTTGCGTGCGGGCGGGGGGCCCGGAAGGAATGAGCAGTTCTTC.

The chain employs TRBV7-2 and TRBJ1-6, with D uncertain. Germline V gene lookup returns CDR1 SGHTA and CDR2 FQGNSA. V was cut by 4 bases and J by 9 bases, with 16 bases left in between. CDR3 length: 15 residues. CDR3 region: CASSSPEGSGSPLHF. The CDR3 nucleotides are TGTGCCAGCAGCTCCCCAGAGGGATCGGGTTCACCCCTCCACTTT. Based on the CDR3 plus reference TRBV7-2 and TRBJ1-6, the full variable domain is GAGVSQSPSNKVTEKGKDVELRCDPISGHTALYWYRQSLGQGLEFLIYFQGNSAPDKSGLPSDRFSAERTGGSVSTLTIQRTQQEDSAVYLCASSSPEGSGSPLHFGNGTRLTVT.

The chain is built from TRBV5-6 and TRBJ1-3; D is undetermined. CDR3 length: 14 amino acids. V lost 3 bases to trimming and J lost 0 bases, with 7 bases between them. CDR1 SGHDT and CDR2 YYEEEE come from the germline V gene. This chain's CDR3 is CASSSAGSGNTIYF. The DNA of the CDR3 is TGTGCCAGCAGCTCGGCGGGCTCTGGAAACACCATATATTTT.

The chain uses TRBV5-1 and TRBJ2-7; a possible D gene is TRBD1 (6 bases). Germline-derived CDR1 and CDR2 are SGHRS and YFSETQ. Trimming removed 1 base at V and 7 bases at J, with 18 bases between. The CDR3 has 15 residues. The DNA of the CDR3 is TGCGCCAGCAGCTTGAACCCGGGACACCCTTTTGAGCAGTACGTC. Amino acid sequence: CASSLNPGHPFEQYV.

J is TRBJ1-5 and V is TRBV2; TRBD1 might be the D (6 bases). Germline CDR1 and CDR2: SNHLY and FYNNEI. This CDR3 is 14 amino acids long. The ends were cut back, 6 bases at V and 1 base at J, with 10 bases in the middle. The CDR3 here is CASRLTGSNQPQHF. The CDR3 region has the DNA TGTGCCAGCAGGCTGACAGGCAGCAATCAGCCCCAGCATTTT. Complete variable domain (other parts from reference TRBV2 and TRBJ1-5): EPEVTQTPSHQVTQMGQEVILRCVPISNHLYFYWYRQILGQKVEFLVSFYNNEISEKSEIFDDQFSVERPDGSNFTLKIRSTKLEDSAMYFCASRLTGSNQPQHFGDGTRLSIL.

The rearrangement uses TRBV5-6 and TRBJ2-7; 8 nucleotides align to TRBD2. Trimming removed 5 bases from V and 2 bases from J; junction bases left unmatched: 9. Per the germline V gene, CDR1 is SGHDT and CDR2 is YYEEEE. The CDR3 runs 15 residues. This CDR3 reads CASRDGRAHPYEQYV. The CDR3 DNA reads TGTGCCAGCAGGGACGGGAGGGCTCATCCCTACGAGCAGTACGTC.

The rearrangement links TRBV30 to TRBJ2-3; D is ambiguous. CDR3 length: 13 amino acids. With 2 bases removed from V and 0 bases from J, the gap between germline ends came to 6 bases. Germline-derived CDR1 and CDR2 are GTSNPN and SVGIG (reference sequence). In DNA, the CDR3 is TGTGCCTGGAGTAAACAGAGCACAGATACGCAGTATTTT. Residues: CAWSKQSTDTQYF.

The CDR3 loop reads CASSLHGDYEQYF. DNA of the CDR3: TGTGCCAGCAGTTTGCACGGGGACTACGAGCAGTACTTC. The chain joins TRBV27 to TRBJ2-7, with a possible D match to TRBD2 (5 bases). Germline V lookup: CDR1 MNHEY, CDR2 SMNVEV (reference sequence). The CDR3 spans 13 residues. Trimming left V 3 bases short and J 3 bases short, with 9 bases between.

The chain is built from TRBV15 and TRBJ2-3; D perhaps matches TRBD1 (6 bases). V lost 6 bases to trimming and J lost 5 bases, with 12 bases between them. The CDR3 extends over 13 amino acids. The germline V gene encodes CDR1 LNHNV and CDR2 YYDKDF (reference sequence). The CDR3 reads CATSRTVQDTQYF. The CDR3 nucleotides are TGTGCCACCAGTAGGACAGTACAAGATACGCAGTATTTT.

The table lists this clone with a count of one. CDR3 amino acids: CASSPGQGPSYEQYF. CDR3 in DNA: TGCGCCAGCAGCCCGGGACAGGGGCCTTCCTACGAGCAGTACTTC. The chain uses TRBV5-1 and TRBJ2-7, with 10 bases matching TRBD1. Looked up from germline, CDR1 is SGHRS and CDR2 is YFSETQ. V was pared by 4 bases and J by 1 base, with 5 bases of the junction left unmatched. This CDR3 is built from 15 residues.

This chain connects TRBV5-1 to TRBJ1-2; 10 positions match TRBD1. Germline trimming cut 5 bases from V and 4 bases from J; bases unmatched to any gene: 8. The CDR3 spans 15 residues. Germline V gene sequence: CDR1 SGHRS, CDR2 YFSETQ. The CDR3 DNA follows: TGCGCCAGCAGTTGGGGGACAGGGGCTTTCTATGGCTACACCTTC. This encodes CASSWGTGAFYGYTF.

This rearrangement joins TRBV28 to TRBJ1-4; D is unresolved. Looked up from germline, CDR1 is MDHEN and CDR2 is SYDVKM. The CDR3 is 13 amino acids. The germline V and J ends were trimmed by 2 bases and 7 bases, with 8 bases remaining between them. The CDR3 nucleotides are TGTGCCAGCAGTTTAGCCACAAGTGAAAAACTGTTTTTT. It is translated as CASSLATSEKLFF.

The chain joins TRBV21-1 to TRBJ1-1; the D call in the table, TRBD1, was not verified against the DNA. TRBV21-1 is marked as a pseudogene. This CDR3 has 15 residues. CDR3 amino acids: CASSKGQGRNTEAFF. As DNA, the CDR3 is TGTGCCAGCAGCAAGGGACAGGGACGGAACACTGAAGCTTTCTTT.

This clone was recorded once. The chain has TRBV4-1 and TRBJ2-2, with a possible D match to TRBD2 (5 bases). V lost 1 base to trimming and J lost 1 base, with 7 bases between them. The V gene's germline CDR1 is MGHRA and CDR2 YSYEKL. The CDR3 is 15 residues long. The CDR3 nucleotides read TGCGCCAGCAGCCAAGTTGCGGGGAACACCGGGGAGCTGTTTTTT. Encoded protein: CASSQVAGNTGELFF.

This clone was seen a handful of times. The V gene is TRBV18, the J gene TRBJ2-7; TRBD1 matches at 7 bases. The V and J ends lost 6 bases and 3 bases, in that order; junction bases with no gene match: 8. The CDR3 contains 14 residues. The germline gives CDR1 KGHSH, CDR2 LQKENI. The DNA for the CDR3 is TGTGCCAGCTCCCCAGGACAGGAAATCTACGAGCAGTACGTC. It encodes CASSPGQEIYEQYV.

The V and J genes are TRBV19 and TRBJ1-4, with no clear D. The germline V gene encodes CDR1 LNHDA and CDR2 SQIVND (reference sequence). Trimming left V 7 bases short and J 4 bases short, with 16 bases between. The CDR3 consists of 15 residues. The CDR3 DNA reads TGTGCCAGTATGAGGACTCCCTCGGTTAATGAAAAACTGTTTTTT. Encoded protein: CASMRTPSVNEKLFF.

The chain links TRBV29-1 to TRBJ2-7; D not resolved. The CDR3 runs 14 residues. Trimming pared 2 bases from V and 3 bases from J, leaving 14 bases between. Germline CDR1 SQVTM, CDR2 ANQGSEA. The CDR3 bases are TGCAGCGTTGAAAATGACTCCGTAGACTACGAGCAGTACTTC. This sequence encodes CSVENDSVDYEQYF.

The CDR3, as DNA: TGTGCCAGCAGTTTGTCGAGCGGGGGAAGTTACTACGAGCAGTACTTC. Translating gives CASSLSSGGSYYEQYF. The chain links TRBV28 to TRBJ2-7, with 8 bases identical to TRBD2. This CDR3 has 16 amino acids. V lost 3 bases and J lost 3; bases outside the gene matches: 10. Germline lookup yields CDR1 MDHEN and CDR2 SYDVKM.